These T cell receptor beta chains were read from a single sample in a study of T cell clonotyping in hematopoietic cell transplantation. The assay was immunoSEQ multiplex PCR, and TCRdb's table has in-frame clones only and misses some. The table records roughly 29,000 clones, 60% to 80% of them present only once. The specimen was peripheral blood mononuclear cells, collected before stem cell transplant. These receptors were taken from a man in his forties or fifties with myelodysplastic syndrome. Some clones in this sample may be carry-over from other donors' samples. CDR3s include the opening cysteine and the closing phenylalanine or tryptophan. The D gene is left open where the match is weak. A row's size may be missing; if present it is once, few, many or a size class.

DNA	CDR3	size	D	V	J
TGTGCCAGCAGCTTAGCCAGCAATCAGCCCCAGCATTTT	CASSLASNQPQHF	few	NA	TRBV7-8	TRBJ1-5
TGTGCCAGCAGCGCCGGGACTAGCGGGGGACATCAAGAGACCCAGTACTTC	CASSAGTSGGHQETQYF	NA	TRBD2	TRBV9	TRBJ2-5
TGTGCCAGCAGTGGGACTAGCGGGAGGGATCAAGAGACCCAGTACTTC	CASSGTSGRDQETQYF	NA	TRBD2	TRBV2	TRBJ2-5
TGTGCCAGCAGTCACAGGTTAGATCAGCCCCAGCATTTT	CASSHRLDQPQHF	few	NA	TRBV6-5	TRBJ1-5
TGTGCCAGCAGAGGGGGGAGCTCCTACAATGAGCAGTTCTTC	CASRGGSSYNEQFF	few	NA	TRBV27	TRBJ2-1
TGTGCCAGCAGCGGGGGGAGGTTCTACGAGCAGTACTTC	CASSGGRFYEQYF	few	NA	TRBV11-2	TRBJ2-7
TGTGCCAGCAGCCTCGACGGGACAGCATCCTCAATTGGGCTCGGGCAGTACTTC	CASSLDGTASSIGLGQYF	NA	TRBD1	TRBV9	TRBJ2-7
TGTGCCAGCTCAGGGGTGGACGGTGAAAAACTGTTTTTT	CASSGVDGEKLFF	NA	NA	TRBV2	TRBJ1-4
TGTGCCAGCAGCTCGGGAGTTAACACTGAAGCTTTCTTT	CASSSGVNTEAFF	NA	NA	TRBV11-3	TRBJ1-1
TGTGCCAGCAGCTTTCAGGGGCCCAACTATGGCTACACCTTC	CASSFQGPNYGYTF	NA	NA	TRBV2	TRBJ1-2
TGTGCCTGGGGCGGAGGTCCCACAAGCTCTGGGGCCAACGTCCTGACTTTC	CAWGGGPTSSGANVLTF	NA	NA	TRBV30	TRBJ2-6
TGTGCCAGCCCCCGGACACGTCATGGCTACACCTTC	CASPRTRHGYTF	NA	NA	TRBV25-1	TRBJ1-2
TGTGCCAGCAGTGAATGGAGGACCTACGAGCAGTACTTC	CASSEWRTYEQYF	once	NA	TRBV6-1	TRBJ2-7
TGCGCCAGCACCACCGGGACAGGGACCTATGGCTACACCTTC	CASTTGTGTYGYTF	NA	TRBD1	TRBV5-1	TRBJ1-2
TGTGCCAGCAGCGTAGTGAACGGGGATAGTTCCACAGATACGCAGTATTTT	CASSVVNGDSSTDTQYF	NA	NA	TRBV9	TRBJ2-3
TGTGCCAGCAGCTCCCGGGACTCGAGAGGAGAAAAACTGTTTTTT	CASSSRDSRGEKLFF	few	NA	TRBV5-6	TRBJ1-4
TGTGCCAGCGCGATAGGGGGCGCAGGTGAAAAACTGTTTTTT	CASAIGGAGEKLFF	NA	TRBD1	TRBV25-1	TRBJ1-4
TGTGCCAGCAGCTTAGGAACGGGGCAGGGAGAGCAGTACTTC	CASSLGTGQGEQYF	NA	NA	TRBV5-6	TRBJ2-7
TGCGCCAGCAGCCAAGATTGGGGTGGGACAGGGACGGGCGAGCAGTACTTC	CASSQDWGGTGTGEQYF	NA	TRBD1	TRBV4-1	TRBJ2-7
TGTGCCTGGAGTGTCGTCAGGGTGGGTGGCTACACCTTC	CAWSVVRVGGYTF	few	NA	TRBV30	TRBJ1-2
TGTGCCAGCAGTTACGCCAGGATGGGATCCGGCTACACCTTC	CASSYARMGSGYTF	NA	NA	TRBV6-5	TRBJ1-2
TGCAGCGTTGGGACTTGGGACACTGAAGCTTTCTTT	CSVGTWDTEAFF	NA	NA	TRBV29-1	TRBJ1-1
TGTGCCAGCAGCCCCACTTCCGGGACAGTCTATGGCTACACCTTC	CASSPTSGTVYGYTF	NA	TRBD1	TRBV7-2	TRBJ1-2
TGTGCCAGCAGCTTACTAGCGTTTGCCTACGAGCAGTACTTC	CASSLLAFAYEQYF	NA	NA	TRBV11-3	TRBJ2-7
TGTGCCAGCAGCGTAGGAGGGACAGGGATCAATGAGCAGTTCTTC	CASSVGGTGINEQFF	once	TRBD1	TRBV9	TRBJ2-1
TGCGCCAGCAGCTTCGGACAGGGGAGTAGAGAGACCCAGTACTTC	CASSFGQGSRETQYF	NA	TRBD1	TRBV5-1	TRBJ2-5
TGTGCCAGCAGTCTTCGGACAGGGAGCACAGATACGCAGTATTTT	CASSLRTGSTDTQYF	NA	TRBD1	TRBV28	TRBJ2-3
TGTGCCAGCAGCCAGGAAGGGCTGAACACTGAAGCTTTCTTT	CASSQEGLNTEAFF	NA	NA	TRBV7-9	TRBJ1-1
TGTGCCTGGACTAGCGGGAGTATGGGTGAGCAGTTCTTC	CAWTSGSMGEQFF	NA	TRBD2	TRBV30	TRBJ2-1
TGCAGCGCCAACGACAGAGCCGGAAACACCATATATTTT	CSANDRAGNTIYF	NA	NA	TRBV29-1	TRBJ1-3
TGTGCCAGCAGTGTACAGGGGCATGAAAAACTGTTTTTT	CASSVQGHEKLFF	few	TRBD1	TRBV6-1	TRBJ1-4
TGTGCCAGCACCGGAGGACAGGGAAGGAATCAGCCCCAGCATTTT	CASTGGQGRNQPQHF	NA	TRBD1	TRBV28	TRBJ1-5
TGTGCCAGCAGTTTCGCAACAGGGGAAGAGACCCAGTACTTC	CASSFATGEETQYF	once	TRBD1	TRBV6-5	TRBJ2-5
TGTGCCAGTAGTGACCGACAACCTCTAGCCAAAAACATTCAGTACTTC	CASSDRQPLAKNIQYF	NA	NA	TRBV19	TRBJ2-4
TGCAGCGCTGCCCCGTTGGGGCAGTTCTTC	CSAAPLGQFF	NA	NA	TRBV29-1	TRBJ2-1
TGCAGCGTTCCTCGGGGGGGCCGGTCCGGGGAGCTGTTTTTT	CSVPRGGRSGELFF	NA	TRBD2	TRBV29-1	TRBJ2-2
TGCGCCAGCAGCCAACTGGTCTCTGGGGCCAACGTCCTGACTTTC	CASSQLVSGANVLTF	NA	NA	TRBV5-1	TRBJ2-6
TGCGCCAGCAGCTACGGGGGTTTGGGCGAGCAGTACTTC	CASSYGGLGEQYF	NA	NA	TRBV5-1	TRBJ2-7
TGTGCCAGCAGTCCTGAGGGGACCCAGACGGGGCAGTACTTC	CASSPEGTQTGQYF	NA	NA	TRBV6-1	TRBJ2-7